Listed here are 18 T cell receptor beta chains from one sample, sequenced in a study of CD8 T cells in Susac syndrome. When the RNA was reverse transcribed, random hexamers were used with an input of roughly 0.45 to 1 ug. MiXCR was run by TCRdb on the immunoSEQ multiplex PCR reads, yielding one entry per CDR3 protein. This table holds about 140,000 distinct CDR3 sequences, approximately 95% found once. What was sequenced was CD4+ T cells from PBMCs. All receptors come from a human donor with Susac syndrome.

The chain uses TRBV7-3 and TRBJ1-1; D is undetermined. V lost 4 bases to trimming and J lost 2 bases, with 8 bases between them. The CDR3 has 13 amino acids. The germline V gene has CDR1 SGHTA and CDR2 FQGTGA. CDR3 loop: CASSWKGNTEAFF. The CDR3 DNA is TGTGCCAGCAGCTGGAAGGGAAACACTGAAGCTTTCTTT.

This sequence joins TRBV6-4 and TRBJ2-1; 12 bases are a match to TRBD1. The germline gives CDR1 MRHNA, CDR2 SNTAGT. The CDR3 is made up of 15 amino acids. The V segment lost 5 bases and the J segment 5 bases; nucleotides outside the gene matches: 4. In DNA, the CDR3 is TGTGCCAGCAGTATCGGGACAGGGGGCGACAATGAGCAGTTCTTC. It specifies CASSIGTGGDNEQFF.

This chain connects TRBV9 to TRBJ2-3, with 8 positions matching TRBD2. The CDR3 is 15 amino acids. Germline V gene data show CDR1 as SGDLS and CDR2 as YYNGEE. The ends lost 5 bases at V and 3 bases at J; junction bases unmatched: 8. The CDR3 loop is CASRPSGSRTDTQYF. DNA for the CDR3: TGTGCCAGCAGACCCAGCGGGAGTAGGACAGATACGCAGTATTTT.

The CDR3 nucleotides are TGTGCCAGCAGTTTAGCGTGGAAGCGGGGGGGAAATGAGCAGTTCTTC. Amino acids: CASSLAWKRGGNEQFF. The chain combines TRBV12-3 or TRBV12-4 with TRBJ2-1; TRBD2 agrees at 10 bases. The J segment lost 7 bases and the V segment lost 0 bases, leaving 6 bases of the junction unmatched. There are 16 residues in the CDR3.

A note on this clonotype: A read error may account for a junction end that differs from germline. The J gene is TRBJ2-1, the V gene TRBV20-1, with a tentative D call TRBD2 (5 bases). The CDR3 sequence is 10 residues long. Germline V gene data show CDR1 as DFQATT and CDR2 as SNEGSKA (reference sequence). The CDR3 region is CSARGERIRF. In DNA, the CDR3 is TGCAGTGCTAGAGGGGAGCGAATCCGCTTC.

CDR3 coding DNA: TGTGCCTGGAGTCGCAAGGGCACAGATACGCAGTATTTT. Protein product: CAWSRKGTDTQYF. The V and J genes are TRBV30 and TRBJ2-3; D remains unclear. The CDR3 is 13 amino acids. Germline V lookup: CDR1 GTSNPN, CDR2 SVGIG (reference sequence). The V and J ends lost 2 bases and 1 base respectively, with 7 bases between them.

This rearrangement joins TRBV4-3 to TRBJ1-1, with unresolved D. There are 16 residues in the CDR3. The germline CDR1 and CDR2 sequences are LGHNA and YSLEER. Trimming shortened V by 1 base and J by 0 bases, and 12 bases separated the two germline ends. The CDR3 region is CASSQVPTLMNTEAFF. The CDR3 bases are TGCGCCAGCAGCCAAGTGCCGACACTCATGAACACTGAAGCTTTCTTT.

J is TRBJ1-2 and V is TRBV20-1, with unresolved D. From germline, CDR1 is DFQATT and CDR2 SNEGSKA (reference sequence). The V and J ends lost 1 base and 4 bases respectively, with 4 bases between them. The CDR3 length is 11 residues. The CDR3 sequence: CSARVGYGYTF. CDR3 sequence (DNA): TGCAGTGCTAGAGTAGGCTATGGCTACACCTTC.

The chain has TRBV7-9 and TRBJ2-2; tentatively, D is TRBD1 or TRBD2 (5 bases each). CDR1 SEHNR and CDR2 FQNEAQ come from the germline V gene (reference sequence). This CDR3 has 15 amino acids. V was shortened by 1 base and J by 6 bases, with 12 bases between the two germline ends. The CDR3 region has the DNA TGTGCCAGCAGCTTAGTCGGGGCCTTGCCCGGGGAGCTGTTTTTT. It translates to CASSLVGALPGELFF.

The chain uses TRBV6-2 or TRBV6-3 and TRBJ2-4; D not resolved. CDR1 and CDR2 from the germline V gene are MNHEY and SVGEGT. The V end lost 5 bases, the J end lost 6 bases, and 14 bases lay between the germline ends. There are 14 residues in the CDR3. The chain's CDR3 is CASSPPAPRNIQYF. The CDR3 DNA reads TGTGCCAGCAGTCCTCCGGCCCCCAGAAACATTCAGTACTTC.

The rearrangement links TRBV20-1 to TRBJ1-1; no firm D call. V lost 2 bases, J lost 0 bases, and 13 bases lay in between. Germline-derived CDR1 and CDR2 are DFQATT and SNEGSKA (reference sequence). The CDR3 has 15 amino acids. As DNA, the CDR3 is TGCAGTGCTAGAACAGACCTTGGTATGAACACTGAAGCTTTCTTT. It codes for CSARTDLGMNTEAFF.

The chain combines TRBV19 with TRBJ2-1; 10 bases align to TRBD2. The J segment lost 9 bases and the V segment lost 6 bases, leaving 14 bases of the junction unmatched. The V gene's germline CDR1 is LNHDA and CDR2 SQIVND (reference sequence). The CDR3 loop spans 16 amino acids. The CDR3 DNA reads TGTGCCAGTAGCGAAGGTCTAGCGGGAGCCCTGACTGAGCAGTTCTTC. The encoded protein is CASSEGLAGALTEQFF.

V is TRBV28 and J is TRBJ1-5; TRBD1 matches at 9 bases. CDR3 length: 15 amino acids. CDR1 and CDR2 from the germline V gene are MDHEN and SYDVKM. Trimming removed 4 bases from V and 5 bases from J; junction bases left unmatched: 6. DNA of the CDR3: TGTGCCAGCAGTTCGCCGGGACAGGGATATCAGCCCCAGCATTTT. It yields the protein CASSSPGQGYQPQHF.

This clonotype was observed a few times. The chain links TRBV28 to TRBJ1-2; D might be TRBD1 (5 bases). CDR1 and CDR2 from the germline V gene are MDHEN and SYDVKM. The ends were cut back, 3 bases at V and 5 bases at J, with 10 bases in the middle. The CDR3 loop spans 13 amino acids. CDR3 amino acids: CASSLQGRYGYTF. The CDR3 DNA sequence: TGTGCCAGCAGTTTGCAGGGTCGATATGGCTACACCTTC.

This chain links TRBV23-1 with TRBJ2-5; 7 bases fit TRBD2. TRBV23-1 is reported as an ORF; its role is uncertain. The length of the CDR3 is 18 residues. Germline trimming cut 0 bases from V and 2 bases from J; bases unmatched to any gene: 12. The CDR3 loop reads CASSQSLGTGGGQETQYF. CDR3 nucleotides: TGCGCCAGCAGTCAATCGTTGGGGACGGGAGGAGGGCAAGAGACCCAGTACTTC.

V usage is TRBV7-2 and J usage is TRBJ2-5; no clear D gene. V was clipped by 1 base and J by 10 bases, with 13 bases between them. The CDR3 totals 13 residues. Germline V lookup: CDR1 SGHTA, CDR2 FQGNSA. CDR3 nucleotide sequence: TGTGCCAGCAGCTTAGACCTCCCCGTGGGCCAGTACTTC. Residues: CASSLDLPVGQYF.

The rearrangement uses TRBV11-1 and TRBJ2-5; D is possibly TRBD2 (5 bases). From germline, CDR1 is SGHAT and CDR2 FQDESV (reference sequence). Deletions cut 6 bases from V and 5 bases from J, with 13 bases between. CDR3 length: 13 amino acids. The CDR3 DNA sequence: TGTGCCAGCAGTGGTCTTCCGGGGGAGACCCAGTACTTC. It specifies CASSGLPGETQYF.

This rearrangement joins TRBV18 to TRBJ1-6; maybe TRBD1 (5 bases). Germline V gene data show CDR1 as KGHSH and CDR2 as LQKENI. CDR3 length: 14 residues. V lost 4 bases and J lost 6, with 10 bases in between. The CDR3 here is CASSLEGSNSPLHF. The CDR3 DNA sequence: TGTGCCAGCTCACTGGAGGGGAGTAATTCACCCCTCCACTTT.